Below are 4 T cell receptor beta chains sequenced from a single sample in a study of OX40 agonist ivuxolimab in advanced cancers. Method: immunoSEQ multiplex PCR; TCRdb's copy keeps in-frame clones and lacks some. The repertoire holds 55,000 to 90,000 clones, with approximately 86% as singletons. Sequenced material: CD4+ or CD8+ T cells sorted from blood, taken in a trial of the OX40 agonist ivuxolimab. These receptors originate from an adult with an advanced solid tumor such as melanoma, head and neck, liver or kidney cancer.

This chain connects TRBV2 to TRBJ1-1; no clear D gene. CDR1 and CDR2 (germline): SNHLY, FYNNEI. The CDR3 extends over 12 amino acids. V lost 7 bases, J lost 1 base, and 7 bases lay in between. The CDR3 DNA is TGTGCCAGCATTTGGGGGAACACTGAAGCTTTCTTT. Its translation: CASIWGNTEAFF.

The chain links TRBV7-9 to TRBJ2-2, with 8 bases identical to TRBD1. V shed 4 bases, J shed 1 base, and the junction held 2 bases outside the gene matches. The CDR3 has 15 amino acids. Germline V gives CDR1 SEHNR, CDR2 FQNEAQ (reference sequence). CDR3 nucleotides: TGTGCCAGCAGCTCCGGGACAGGGAACACCGGGGAGCTGTTTTTT. Translated, it gives CASSSGTGNTGELFF.

This clone was observed a handful of times. The chain uses TRBV6-6 and TRBJ1-4, with unresolved D. Germline CDR1 is MNHNY and CDR2 is SVGAGI (reference sequence). The CDR3 has 15 residues. The ends were cut back, 6 bases at V and 0 bases at J, with 11 bases in the middle. This chain's CDR3 is CASSDNRATNEKLFF. The CDR3 DNA sequence: TGTGCCAGCAGCGATAACCGTGCAACTAATGAAAAACTGTTTTTT.

The CDR3 spells CASRGTGFNQPQHF. DNA of the CDR3: TGTGCCAGCAGGGGGACAGGATTCAATCAGCCCCAGCATTTT. This chain joins TRBV6-1 and TRBJ1-5; 8 bases match TRBD1. Germline CDR1 and CDR2: MNHNS and SASEGT. Trimming took 6 bases from V and 3 from J; bases not matched to a gene: 4. The CDR3 has 14 residues.